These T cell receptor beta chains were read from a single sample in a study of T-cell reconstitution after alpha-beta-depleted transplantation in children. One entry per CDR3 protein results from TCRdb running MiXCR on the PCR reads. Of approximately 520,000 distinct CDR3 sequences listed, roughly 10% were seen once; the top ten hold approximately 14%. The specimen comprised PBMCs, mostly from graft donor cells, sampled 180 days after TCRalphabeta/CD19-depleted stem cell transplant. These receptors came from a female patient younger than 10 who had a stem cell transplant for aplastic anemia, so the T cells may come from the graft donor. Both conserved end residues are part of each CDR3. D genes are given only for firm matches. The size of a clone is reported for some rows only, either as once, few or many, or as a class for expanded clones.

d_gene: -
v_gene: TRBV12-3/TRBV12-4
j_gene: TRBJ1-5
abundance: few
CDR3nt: TGTGCCAGCAGTTTGAAAGGGGACAATCAGCCCCAGCATTTT
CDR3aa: CASSLKGDNQPQHF

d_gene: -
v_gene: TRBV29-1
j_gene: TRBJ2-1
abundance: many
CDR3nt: TGCAGCGTTGAATACCCAACCTACAATGAGCAGTTCTTC
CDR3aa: CSVEYPTYNEQFF

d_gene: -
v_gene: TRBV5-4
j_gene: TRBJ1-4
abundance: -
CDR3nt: TGTGCCAGCAGCTTGGGGGCGGGAGTTGGTAATGAAAAACTGTTTTTT
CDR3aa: CASSLGAGVGNEKLFF

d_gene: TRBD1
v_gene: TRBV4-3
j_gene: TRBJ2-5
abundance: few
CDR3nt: TGCGCCAGCAGCCAAGTCCGCGGGACAGGGTGGAAGGAGACCCAGTACTTC
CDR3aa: CASSQVRGTGWKETQYF

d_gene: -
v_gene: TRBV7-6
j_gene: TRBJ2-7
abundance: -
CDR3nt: TGTGCCAGCAGCTTATTCTCAGGCGCCTACGAGCAGTACTTC
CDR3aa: CASSLFSGAYEQYF

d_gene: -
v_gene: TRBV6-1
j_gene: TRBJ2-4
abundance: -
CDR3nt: TGTGCCAGCCGACCCCCGGGTAGAGCCAAAAACATTCAGTACTTC
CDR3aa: CASRPPGRAKNIQYF

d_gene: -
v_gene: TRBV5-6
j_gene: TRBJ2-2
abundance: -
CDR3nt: TGTGCCAGCAGCTTTCCGACGGTGAACACCGGGGAGCTGTTTTTT
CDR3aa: CASSFPTVNTGELFF

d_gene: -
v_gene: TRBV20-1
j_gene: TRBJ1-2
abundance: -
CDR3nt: TGCAGTGCTCTGGACAGCCCGTGGGGCTACACCTTC
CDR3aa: CSALDSPWGYTF

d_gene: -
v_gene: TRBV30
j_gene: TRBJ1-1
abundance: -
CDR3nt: TGTGCCTGGGGGACCGGGCCCGAAGCTGAAGCTTTCTTT
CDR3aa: CAWGTGPEAEAFF

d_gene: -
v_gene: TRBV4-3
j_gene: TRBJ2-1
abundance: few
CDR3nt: TGCGCCAGCAGCCAAGCAGGGGCAGGTGAGCAGTTCTTC
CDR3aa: CASSQAGAGEQFF

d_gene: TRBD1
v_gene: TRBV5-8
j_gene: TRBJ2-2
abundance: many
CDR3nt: TGTGCCAGCAGATCCCCGGGACAGGGTAACACCGGGGAGCTGTTTTTT
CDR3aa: CASRSPGQGNTGELFF

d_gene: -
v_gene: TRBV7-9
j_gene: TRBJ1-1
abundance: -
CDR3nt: TGTGCCAGCAGCTTGAGGTCGATAGAAGCTTTCTTT
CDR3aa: CASSLRSIEAFF

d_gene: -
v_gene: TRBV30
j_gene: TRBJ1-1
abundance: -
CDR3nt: TGTGCCTGGAGCCCCCTCCACGCGGAGGCTTTCTTT
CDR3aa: CAWSPLHAEAFF

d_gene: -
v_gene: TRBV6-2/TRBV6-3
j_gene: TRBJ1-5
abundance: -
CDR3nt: TGTGCCAGCAGTTACCAAAAGGCAGGAACAAATAGCAATCAGCCCCAGCATTTT
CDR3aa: CASSYQKAGTNSNQPQHF

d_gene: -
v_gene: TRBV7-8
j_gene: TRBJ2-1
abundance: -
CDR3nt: TGTGCCAGCAATGAGAACTCCTACAATGAGCAGTTCTTC
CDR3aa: CASNENSYNEQFF

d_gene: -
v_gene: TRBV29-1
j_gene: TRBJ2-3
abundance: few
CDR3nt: TGCAGCGTTTTTACAGTAGCCCCGGGGTATACGCAGTATTTT
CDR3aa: CSVFTVAPGYTQYF

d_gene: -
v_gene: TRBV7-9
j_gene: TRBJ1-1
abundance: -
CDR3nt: TGTGCCAGCAACCACGGGGACCGGAACACTGAAGCTTTCTTT
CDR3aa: CASNHGDRNTEAFF

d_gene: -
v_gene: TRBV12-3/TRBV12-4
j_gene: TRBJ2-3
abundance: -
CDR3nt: TGTGCCAGCGGTTCAGGGGCAGATACGCAGTATTTT
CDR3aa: CASGSGADTQYF

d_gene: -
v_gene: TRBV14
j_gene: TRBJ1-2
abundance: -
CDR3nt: TGTGCCAGCAGCCAAGAAGACAGCAGGGCCCATGGCTACACCTTC
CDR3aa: CASSQEDSRAHGYTF

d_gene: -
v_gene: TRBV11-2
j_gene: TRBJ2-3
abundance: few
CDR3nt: TGTGCCAGCAGCCGTAGCGCCCGAGAGGCAGATACGCAGTATTTT
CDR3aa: CASSRSAREADTQYF

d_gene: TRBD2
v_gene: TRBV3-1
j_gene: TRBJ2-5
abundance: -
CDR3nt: TGTGCCAGCGAGGGACTAGCGGGACAACAAGAGACCCAGTACTTC
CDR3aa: CASEGLAGQQETQYF

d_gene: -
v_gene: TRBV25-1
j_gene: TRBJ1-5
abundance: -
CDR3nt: TGTGCCAGCAGTGAAGAGTTAGAGCCCCAGCATTTT
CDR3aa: CASSEELEPQHF

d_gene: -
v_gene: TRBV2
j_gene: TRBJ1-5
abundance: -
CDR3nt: TGTGCCAGCAGGGAGGGACGTTATAGCAATCAGCCCCAGCATTTT
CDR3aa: CASREGRYSNQPQHF

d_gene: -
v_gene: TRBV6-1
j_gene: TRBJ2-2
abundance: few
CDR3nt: TGTGCCAGCAGTGAAAGAGGGTATGGCACCGGGGAGCTGTTTTTT
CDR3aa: CASSERGYGTGELFF

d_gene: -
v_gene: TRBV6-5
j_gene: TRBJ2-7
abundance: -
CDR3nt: TGTGCCAGCAGTTACTTCCTAGGCGGCCCTACCGAGCAGTACTTC
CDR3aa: CASSYFLGGPTEQYF

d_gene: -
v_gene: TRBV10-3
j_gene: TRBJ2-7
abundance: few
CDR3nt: TGTGCCATCAGTTCGGACAGCTACGAGCAGTACTTC
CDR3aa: CAISSDSYEQYF

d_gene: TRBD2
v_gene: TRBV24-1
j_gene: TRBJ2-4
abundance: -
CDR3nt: TGTGCCACCAGTGGTAGCGGGAGAGAGGCCAAAAACATTCAGTACTTC
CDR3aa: CATSGSGREAKNIQYF

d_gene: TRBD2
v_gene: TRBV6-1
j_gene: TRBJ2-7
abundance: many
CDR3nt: TGTGCCAGCAGTAAACTTACCTGGGCCCGGACTAGCGGGAGCTACGAGCAGTACTTC
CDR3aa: CASSKLTWARTSGSYEQYF

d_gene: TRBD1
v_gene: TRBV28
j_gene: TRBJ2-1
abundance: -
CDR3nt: TGTGCCAGCAGTTTAACGGGACAGGGGTCCTACAATGAGCAGTTCTTC
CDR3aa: CASSLTGQGSYNEQFF

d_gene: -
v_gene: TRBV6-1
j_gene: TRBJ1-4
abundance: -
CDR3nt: TGTGCCAGCAGTGAAGACCCCGGGGCCTATCCAAATGAAAAACTGTTTTTT
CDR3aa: CASSEDPGAYPNEKLFF

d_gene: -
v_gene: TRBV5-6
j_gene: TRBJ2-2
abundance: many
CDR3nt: TGTGCCAGCAGCTTGATTGGTAAAGGGCCAAACACCGGGGAGCTGTTTTTT
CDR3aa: CASSLIGKGPNTGELFF

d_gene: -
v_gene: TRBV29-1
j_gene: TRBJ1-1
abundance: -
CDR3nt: TGCAGCGTTGGAAGGGCGGGCGGCAACACTGAAGCTTTCTTT
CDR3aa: CSVGRAGGNTEAFF

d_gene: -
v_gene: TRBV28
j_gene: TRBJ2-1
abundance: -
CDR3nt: TGTGCCAGCAGTTTATTAGACTCCACCTACAATGAGCAGTTCTTC
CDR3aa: CASSLLDSTYNEQFF

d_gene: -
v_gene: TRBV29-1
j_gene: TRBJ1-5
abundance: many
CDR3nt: TGCAGCGCAAGGGACAGCAATCAGCCCCAGCATTTT
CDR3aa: CSARDSNQPQHF

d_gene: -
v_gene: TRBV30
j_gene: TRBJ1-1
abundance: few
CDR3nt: TGTGCCTGGAGTCCAACAGGGAGCACTGAAGCTTTCTTT
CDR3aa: CAWSPTGSTEAFF

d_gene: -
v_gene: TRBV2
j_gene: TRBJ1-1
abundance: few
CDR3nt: TGTGCCAGCAGTGAAGCGCTTGGGGGAACTGAAGCTTTCTTT
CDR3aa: CASSEALGGTEAFF

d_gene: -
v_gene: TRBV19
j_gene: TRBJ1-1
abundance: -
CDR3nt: TGTGCCAGTCGACACGGGAACACTGAAGCTTTCTTT
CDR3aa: CASRHGNTEAFF

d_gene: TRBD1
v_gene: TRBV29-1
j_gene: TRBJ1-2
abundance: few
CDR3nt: TGCAGCGTCCAAGGGGTACAGGGGGGTAACTATGGCTACACCTTC
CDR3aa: CSVQGVQGGNYGYTF

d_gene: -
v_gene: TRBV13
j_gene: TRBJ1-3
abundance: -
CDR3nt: TGTGCCAGCAGCCCTAGCCCCTGGACAGACTCTGGAAACACCATATATTTT
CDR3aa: CASSPSPWTDSGNTIYF

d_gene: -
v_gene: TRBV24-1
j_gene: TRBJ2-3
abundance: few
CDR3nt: TGTGCCACCAGTGCGACTAGTTGGGCAACAGATACGCAGTATTTT
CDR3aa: CATSATSWATDTQYF